The 10 T cell receptor beta chains reported below all come from one sample, sequenced in a study of regulatory T cells. The PCR used 52 TRBV and 13 TRBJ primers. Profiling relied on immunoSEQ multiplex PCR, and the TCRdb table lists in-frame clones only, not all of them. The table includes about 20,000 clones, 80% to 95% detected once. Sample: CD8+ T cells sorted from blood. Receptors originate from a child younger than 10 with CD3G deficiency.

The chain is built from TRBV28 and TRBJ1-1; no reliable D call. Germline CDR1 MDHEN, CDR2 SYDVKM. This CDR3 is 14 amino acids long. The ends were cut back, 3 bases at V and 0 bases at J, with 8 bases in the middle. The CDR3 DNA reads TGTGCCAGCAGTTTCCGTAACCTGAACACTGAAGCTTTCTTT. It codes for CASSFRNLNTEAFF.

The gene calls are TRBV28 and TRBJ2-1; D not certain. Germline CDR1 and CDR2: MDHEN and SYDVKM. The CDR3 runs 14 residues. The V gene lost 3 bases and the J gene lost 11 bases, with 17 bases spanning the gap. The CDR3 nucleotides are TGTGCCAGCAGTTTCCTGGACCCAGCTTCCAAGCAGTTCTTC. Translated, it gives CASSFLDPASKQFF. Based on the CDR3 plus reference TRBV28 and TRBJ2-1, the full variable domain is DVKVTQSSRYLVKRTGEKVFLECVQDMDHENMFWYRQDPGLGLRLIYFSYDVKMKEKGDIPEGYSVSREKKERFSLILESASTNQTSMYLCASSFLDPASKQFFGPGTRLTVL.

V and J are TRBV19 and TRBJ2-5, with D unresolved. Gene TRBJ2-7 matches the end of the DNA better, so the J call may be wrong. This CDR3 spans 16 amino acids. Per the germline V gene, CDR1 is LNHDA and CDR2 is SQIVND (reference sequence). The CDR3 DNA sequence: TGTGCCAGTAGTACTGCACCAGGATTGTGCTTCGGCGAGCAGTACTTC. Amino acid sequence: CASSTAPGLCFGEQYF.

As DNA, the CDR3 is TGTGCCAGCACCCCCGGGGGCACCGGGGAGCTGTTTTTT. Protein sequence: CASTPGGTGELFF. The J gene is TRBJ2-2, the V gene TRBV6-6; a possible D gene is TRBD2 (6 bases). The CDR3 is made up of 13 amino acids. Trimming removed 7 bases at V and 4 bases at J, with 10 bases between. Germline-derived CDR1 and CDR2 are MNHNY and SVGAGI (reference sequence).

The V gene is TRBV13, the J gene TRBJ2-2, with D perhaps given as TRBD1 or TRBD2 (5 bases each). CDR1 and CDR2 from the germline V gene are PRHDT and FYEKMQ (reference sequence). This CDR3 has 13 amino acids. Trimming pared 5 bases from V and 8 bases from J, leaving 12 bases between. CDR3 loop: CASSLGPGGELFF. CDR3 coding DNA: TGTGCCAGCAGCCTGGGACCTGGAGGGGAGCTGTTTTTT. Filled out from reference TRBV13 and TRBJ2-2, the complete variable domain reads AAGVIQSPRHLIKEKRETATLKCYPIPRHDTVYWYQQGPGQDPQFLISFYEKMQSDKGSIPDRFSAQQFSDYHSELNMSSLELGDSALYFCASSLGPGGELFFGEGSRLTVL.

The chain uses TRBV9 and TRBJ2-6; no reliable D call. This CDR3 has 15 amino acids. CDR1 and CDR2 from the germline V gene are SGDLS and YYNGEE. Trimming stripped 4 bases from V and 0 bases from J, with 8 bases between. CDR3 loop: CASSYGSSGANVLTF. The CDR3 region has the DNA TGTGCCAGCAGCTATGGAAGCTCTGGGGCCAACGTCCTGACTTTC.

The J gene is TRBJ2-7, the V gene TRBV5-1; D unresolved. Germline V CDR1 and CDR2: SGHRS, YFSETQ. Trimming cost V 5 bases and J 6 bases, with 12 bases left between them. The CDR3 is 12 residues long. CDR3 coding DNA: TGCGCCAGCAGTTACGACACCGGCGAGCAGTACTTC. It yields the protein CASSYDTGEQYF.

This clone was seen a handful of times. The chain combines TRBV18 with TRBJ2-7; 7 bases map to TRBD1. V gave up 1 base and J gave up 0 bases; unmatched junction bases: 3. The CDR3 totals 15 residues. CDR1 and CDR2 from the germline V gene are KGHSH and LQKENI. The CDR3 bases are TGTGCCAGCTCACCACGGGGACAGTCCTCCTACGAGCAGTACTTC. Amino acid sequence: CASSPRGQSSYEQYF.

The table lists this clone with a count of one. The chain employs TRBV28 and TRBJ2-7; D possibly corresponds to TRBD2 (6 bases). CDR3 length: 16 amino acids. CDR1 MDHEN and CDR2 SYDVKM come from the germline V gene. Deletions cut 4 bases from V and 3 bases from J, with 19 bases between. The CDR3 region is CASSSLSAGSGYEQYF. DNA of the CDR3: TGTGCCAGCAGTTCCCTTTCAGCGGGTAGTGGCTACGAGCAGTACTTC.

The chain couples TRBV7-6 to TRBJ2-1; the D is unclear. V was trimmed by 5 bases and J by 0 bases, leaving 11 bases between them. CDR1 is SGHVS, CDR2 FNYEAQ, per germline. The CDR3 runs to 15 residues. This CDR3 is CASSAAPNSYNEQFF. The CDR3 nucleotides read TGTGCCAGCAGCGCAGCCCCCAACTCCTACAATGAGCAGTTCTTC.